Listed here are 29 T cell receptor beta chains from one sample, sequenced in a study of blood T cell repertoires in COVID-19. Here immunoSEQ multiplex PCR was the method, and the copy in TCRdb shows in-frame clones only, minus some. The profile shows 130,000 to 150,000 clones, 87% of them singletons. The sample was PBMCs or T cells enriched from blood (not recorded which). The receptor source for this set is a man in his sixties who had recovered from COVID-19.

This clone was seen a few times. The chain links TRBV9 to TRBJ2-7; D is undetermined. CDR3 length equals 13 residues. V lost 5 bases to trimming and J lost 4 bases, with 13 bases between them. Germline-derived CDR1 and CDR2 are SGDLS and YYNGEE. CDR3 residues: CASSTLELYEQYF. For the CDR3, the DNA is TGTGCCAGCAGTACTTTGGAGCTATACGAGCAGTACTTC.

The CDR3 sequence: CATSRDNKGSEQFF. The CDR3 region has the DNA TGTGCCACCAGCAGAGATAACAAGGGGTCAGAGCAGTTCTTC. V and J are TRBV15 and TRBJ2-1, with D maybe TRBD1 (5 bases). Germline CDR1 reads LNHNV; CDR2 reads YYDKDF (reference sequence). The CDR3 has 14 amino acids. V lost 0 bases and J lost 10, with 13 bases in between. Looking up the rest from reference TRBV15 and TRBJ2-1 gives the full variable domain: DAMVIQNPRYQVTQFGKPVTLSCSQTLNHNVMYWYQQKSSQAPKLLFHYYDKDFNNEADTPDNFQSRRPNTSFCFLDIRSPGLGDTAMYLCATSRDNKGSEQFFGPGTRLTVL.

This clone was observed a handful of times. The chain is built from TRBV3-1 (or the pseudogene TRBV3-2) and TRBJ2-5; D gene unclear. Germline V gene sequence: CDR1 LGHDT, CDR2 YNNKEL (reference sequence). Trimming pared 3 bases from V and 5 bases from J, leaving 7 bases between. CDR3 length equals 12 residues. The chain's CDR3 is CASSHRWETQYF. In DNA form, the CDR3 reads TGTGCCAGCAGCCACAGATGGGAGACCCAGTACTTC.

The J gene is TRBJ1-2, the V gene TRBV7-8; a possible D gene is TRBD1 (6 bases). Germline V gene sequence: CDR1 SGHVS, CDR2 FQNEAQ. The V end was cut by 5 bases, the J end by 4 bases, with 11 bases between. This CDR3 has 13 residues. The CDR3 region is CASSGTGIYGYTF. The CDR3 nucleotides read TGTGCCAGCAGCGGCACAGGGATCTATGGCTACACCTTC.

The chain recombines TRBV7-9 with TRBJ2-7; maybe TRBD2 (5 bases). CDR3 length equals 14 residues. V lost 4 bases, J lost 6 bases, and 16 bases lay in between. Germline V CDR1 and CDR2: SEHNR, FQNEAQ (reference sequence). The CDR3: CASSSASLRGEQYF. CDR3 sequence (DNA): TGTGCCAGCAGCTCAGCTAGTCTCCGGGGCGAGCAGTACTTC.

The V and J genes are TRBV9 and TRBJ1-2; 7 nucleotides line up with TRBD1. V shed 5 bases and J 5 bases; nucleotides not matched to a gene: 9. CDR3 size: 14 residues. In germline, CDR1 is SGDLS, CDR2 YYNGEE. CDR3 sequence reads: CASSRQGGEYGYTF. CDR3 DNA: TGTGCCAGCAGTCGACAGGGAGGAGAGTATGGCTACACCTTC.

V gene TRBV7-8 combines with J gene TRBJ1-4, with no clear D. Trimming removed 5 bases from V and 0 bases from J, with 13 bases in between. Germline CDR1 SGHVS, CDR2 FQNEAQ. The CDR3 extends over 16 amino acids. The chain's CDR3 is CASSPRRGATNEKLFF. Written as DNA, the CDR3 is TGTGCCAGCAGCCCCCGGCGGGGAGCAACTAATGAAAAACTGTTTTTT.

The chain couples TRBV27 to TRBJ2-2, with D uncertain. Germline V lookup: CDR1 MNHEY, CDR2 SMNVEV (reference sequence). The V gene lost 6 bases and the J gene lost 4 bases, with 6 bases spanning the gap. The length of the CDR3 is 12 residues. This CDR3 reads CASSLITGELFF. DNA of the CDR3: TGTGCCAGCAGCCTAATCACCGGGGAGCTGTTTTTT.

The rearrangement joins TRBV7-6 to TRBJ2-1, with 7 nucleotides matching TRBD2. After removal of 4 bases from V and 13 bases from J, the junction contained 7 bases not matched to a gene. The germline V gene encodes CDR1 SGHVS and CDR2 FNYEAQ. This CDR3 has 12 amino acids. The CDR3: CASSSLGGDQFF. CDR3 bases: TGTGCCAGCAGCTCCTTGGGGGGGGATCAGTTCTTC.

This chain links TRBV27 with TRBJ2-5; 8 bases agree with TRBD2. V trimming: 4 bases; J trimming: 5 bases; junction bases outside the gene matches: 15. The CDR3 is made up of 17 amino acids. Per the germline V gene, CDR1 is MNHEY and CDR2 is SMNVEV (reference sequence). The CDR3 DNA reads TGTGCCAGCAGTTCGGGAGGGGGACCTTCTACGGGGGAGACCCAGTACTTC. Amino acid sequence: CASSSGGGPSTGETQYF.

Only one count was recorded for this clone. The chain couples TRBV19 to TRBJ1-1; TRBD1 aligns across 8 bases. The CDR3 totals 17 residues. Germline V lookup: CDR1 LNHDA, CDR2 SQIVND (reference sequence). Trimming at V came to 1 base and at J to 6 bases, leaving 13 bases not matched to a gene. The CDR3 reads CASSIVSMTGASAEAFF. The CDR3 DNA sequence: TGTGCCAGTAGTATAGTTTCCATGACAGGGGCCAGCGCTGAAGCTTTCTTT.

The chain has TRBV2 and TRBJ1-5, with D tentatively TRBD1 (6 bases). CDR3 length: 14 amino acids. V was pared by 5 bases and J by 5 bases, with 13 bases between. CDR1 and CDR2 (germline): SNHLY, FYNNEI. CDR3 amino acids: CASSFGQYHQPQHF. CDR3 DNA: TGTGCCAGCAGTTTCGGACAGTACCATCAGCCCCAGCATTTT. Drawing the rest from reference TRBV2 and TRBJ1-5, the complete variable domain is EPEVTQTPSHQVTQMGQEVILRCVPISNHLYFYWYRQILGQKVEFLVSFYNNEISEKSEIFDDQFSVERPDGSNFTLKIRSTKLEDSAMYFCASSFGQYHQPQHFGDGTRLSIL.

CDR3 sequence: CASSLRDLPYEQYF. For the CDR3, the DNA is TGTGCCAGCAGCCTCCGGGACTTACCCTACGAGCAGTACTTC. The gene calls are TRBV9 and TRBJ2-7, with D maybe TRBD2 (6 bases). CDR1 is SGDLS and CDR2 is YYNGEE in the germline V gene. The CDR3 is made up of 14 amino acids. V lost 4 bases to trimming and J lost 2 bases, with 13 bases between them.

This rearrangement joins TRBV24-1 to TRBJ1-1; 9 bases fit TRBD1. With 3 bases clipped from V and 0 bases from J, the junction kept 13 bases outside the gene matches. The CDR3 is made up of 19 amino acids. The germline V gene has CDR1 KGHDR and CDR2 SFDVKD. The CDR3 bases are TGTGCCACCAGTGATCCCCGGACAGGGGCCACCCAATTGAACACTGAAGCTTTCTTT. Its translation: CATSDPRTGATQLNTEAFF.

The chain has TRBV5-1 and TRBJ2-7, with 9 positions matching TRBD2. There are 14 residues in the CDR3. V lost 4 bases, J lost 6 bases, and 8 bases stayed unmatched. Germline CDR1 is SGHRS and CDR2 is YFSETQ. The CDR3 DNA is TGCGCCAGCAGCGCGGGACTAGCAGACAGCGAGCAGTACTTC. Residues: CASSAGLADSEQYF. The full variable domain, rest sourced from reference TRBV5-1 and TRBJ2-7, is KAGVTQTPRYLIKTRGQQVTLSCSPISGHRSVSWYQQTPGQGLQFLFEYFSETQRNKGNFPGRFSGRQFSNSRSEMNVSTLELGDSALYLCASSAGLADSEQYFGPGTRLTVT.

The chain joins TRBV14 to TRBJ2-6, with D possibly matching TRBD2 (6 bases). From germline, CDR1 is SGHDN and CDR2 FVKESK. The CDR3 is made up of 16 amino acids. V lost 5 bases to trimming and J lost 0 bases, with 11 bases between them. CDR3 sequence reads: CASSGGVLSGANVLTF. The CDR3 DNA sequence: TGTGCCAGCAGCGGCGGGGTCCTCTCTGGGGCCAACGTCCTGACTTTC.

J is TRBJ1-1 and V is TRBV11-3; D possibly corresponds to TRBD1 (5 bases). Germline V gene data show CDR1 as SGHNT and CDR2 as YENEEA. V lost 5 bases to trimming and J lost 4 bases, with 11 bases between them. The CDR3 totals 13 residues. The CDR3 DNA sequence: TGTGCCAGCAGCCCAGGGCGGAGCACTGAAGCTTTCTTT. As protein: CASSPGRSTEAFF.

This clone was observed once. This chain joins TRBV7-2 and TRBJ2-1, with TRBD2 matching 15 bases. V trimming: 0 bases; J trimming: 9 bases; junction bases outside the gene matches: 9. The CDR3 sequence is 18 residues long. From germline, CDR1 is SGHTA and CDR2 FQGNSA. This CDR3 is CASSLAAGLAGGLAEQFF. In nucleotides, the CDR3 is TGTGCCAGCAGCTTAGCGGCCGGACTAGCGGGAGGGTTGGCTGAGCAGTTCTTC.

This chain joins TRBV1 and TRBJ2-1; the listed D gene, TRBD1, was not tested against the DNA. TRBV1 is given as a pseudogene. The CDR3 covers 13 residues. CDR3 coding DNA: TGCACCAGCAGCCTTGACAATTTCAGTGAGCAGTTCTTC. It translates to CTSSLDNFSEQFF.

The gene calls are TRBV27 and TRBJ2-2; unclear D gene. V lost 6 bases and J 3 bases, leaving 11 bases between the germline ends. CDR1 is MNHEY and CDR2 is SMNVEV in the germline V gene (reference sequence). The CDR3 totals 14 residues. The CDR3 loop is CASRQPRDTGELFF. In nucleotides, the CDR3 is TGTGCCAGCAGACAGCCCCGAGACACCGGGGAGCTGTTTTTT.

The chain joins TRBV10-3 to TRBJ2-1, with 7 bases aligning to TRBD2. Germline values: CDR1 ENHRY, CDR2 SYGVKD. The CDR3 sequence is 15 residues long. J was trimmed by 4 bases and V by 5 bases; bases with no gene match: 8. The CDR3 here is CAISSDGGGYNEQFF. The CDR3 DNA is TGTGCCATCAGTTCTGATGGGGGAGGGTACAATGAGCAGTTCTTC.

The chain combines TRBV19 with TRBJ2-7; 12 positions agree with TRBD2. Germline V lookup: CDR1 LNHDA, CDR2 SQIVND (reference sequence). This CDR3 is 15 amino acids long. Trimming cost V 4 bases and J 5 bases; bases outside gene matches: 6. The CDR3 reads CASSRWTSGANEQYF. In nucleotides, the CDR3 is TGTGCCAGTAGTAGGTGGACTAGCGGGGCGAACGAGCAGTACTTC.

The chain uses TRBV4-1 and TRBJ2-1; D is possibly TRBD2 (5 bases). Germline V CDR1 and CDR2: MGHRA, YSYEKL. Trimming shortened V by 5 bases and J by 12 bases, and 17 bases separated the two germline ends. The CDR3 is 13 residues long. CDR3 nucleotides: TGCGCCAGCAGCAGCAACCCGGGGAAGGTGCAGTTCTTC. It specifies CASSSNPGKVQFF.

The chain carries TRBV6-5 and TRBJ2-7; 7 positions agree with TRBD2. The CDR3 spans 12 residues. The germline CDR1 and CDR2 sequences are MNHEY and SVGAGI. The junction had 1 base not matched to a gene; V was cut back by 5 bases and J by 3 bases. Here the CDR3 DNA reads TGTGCCAGCAGTCGGGGGGACTACGAGCAGTACTTC. Encoded protein: CASSRGDYEQYF.

The V and J genes are TRBV27 and TRBJ2-6; possible D gene TRBD1, 5 bases. Germline CDR1 is MNHEY and CDR2 is SMNVEV (reference sequence). V was clipped by 4 bases and J by 4 bases, with 11 bases between them. The CDR3 covers 15 residues. CDR3: CASSSDSSGANVLTF. CDR3 in DNA: TGTGCCAGCAGTTCAGACAGTTCAGGGGCCAACGTCCTGACTTTC.

CDR3 bases: TGCGCCAGCAGGTCGCCTAGCGGGGGGGCCCCAGATACGCAGTATTTT. Amino acid sequence: CASRSPSGGAPDTQYF. The rearrangement uses TRBV5-1 and TRBJ2-3, with 12 bases fitting TRBD2. The J segment lost 4 bases and the V segment lost 5 bases, leaving 8 bases of the junction unmatched. The CDR3 consists of 16 residues. The germline V gene encodes CDR1 SGHRS and CDR2 YFSETQ. The full variable domain, its missing parts supplied by reference TRBV5-1 and TRBJ2-3, is KAGVTQTPRYLIKTRGQQVTLSCSPISGHRSVSWYQQTPGQGLQFLFEYFSETQRNKGNFPGRFSGRQFSNSRSEMNVSTLELGDSALYLCASRSPSGGAPDTQYFGPGTRLTVL.

In its sample, this clone was seen once. The chain uses TRBV20-1 and TRBJ2-2, with D hard to call. Trimming pared 3 bases from V and 13 bases from J, leaving 12 bases between. The germline gives CDR1 DFQATT, CDR2 SNEGSKA (reference sequence). The CDR3 has 11 amino acids. As DNA, the CDR3 is TGCAGTGCTAGCGACATGTTTGTGCTGTTTTTT. Protein: CSASDMFVLFF.

This chain joins TRBV4-1 and TRBJ2-2, with D tentatively TRBD1 (5 bases). Germline loops: CDR1 MGHRA, CDR2 YSYEKL. This CDR3 is 16 amino acids long. The V gene lost 0 bases and the J gene lost 4 bases, with 12 bases spanning the gap. The CDR3 coding sequence is TGCGCCAGCAGCCAAGATGGGGCAGCGAGCACCGGGGAGCTGTTTTTT. It translates to CASSQDGAASTGELFF.

The chain employs TRBV7-9 and TRBJ1-6; 7 nucleotides agree with TRBD1. V lost 4 bases, J lost 10 bases, and 7 bases stayed unmatched. CDR1 SEHNR and CDR2 FQNEAQ come from the germline V gene (reference sequence). This CDR3 region has 14 residues. The CDR3 loop reads CASSSQGHGSPLHF. CDR3 DNA sequence: TGTGCCAGCAGCTCACAGGGGCACGGGTCACCCCTCCACTTT.